This record concerns one TCR beta chain sequence. In the original workflow: Reference gene primer amplification in the assay estimated nucleated cell counts. Measured with immunoSEQ multiplex PCR; TCRdb has only the in-frame clones, and not every one. V and J calls and clone size are those listed in that table; D and trimming were worked out from the DNA. The data contain just under 350,000 clones, about 83% of them seen just once; the ten biggest clones take up about 2.7%. The CDR3 loop spans 16 amino acids. V gave up 3 bases and J gave up 3 bases; unmatched junction bases: 7. CDR1 and CDR2 (germline): SGHAT, FQNNGV. This sample stems from a study of blood T cell repertoires in COVID-19. For the study at large: Samples of COVID-19 (acute and convalescent) were obtained from the United States, Italy and Spain.

Sequencing was done on a sample of peripheral blood. V and J are TRBV11-2 and TRBJ2-1, with 8 bases that match TRBD1. The sequence was obtained from a young man with active or convalescent COVID-19. For the CDR3, the DNA is TGTGCCAGCAGCTTTACAGGGGGTAGCATCTACAATGAGCAGTTCTTC. Its translation: CASSFTGGSIYNEQFF. The entire variable domain, with the rest obtained from reference TRBV11-2 and TRBJ2-1, is as follows: EAGVAQSPRYKIIEKRQSVAFWCNPISGHATLYWYQQILGQGPKLLIQFQNNGVVDDSQLPKDRFSAERLKGVDSTLKIQPAKLEDSAVYLCASSFTGGSIYNEQFFGPGTRLTVL.